Listed below are T cell receptor beta chains from one sample, sequenced in a study of CD8 T cells in Susac syndrome. TCRdb reprocessed the immunoSEQ multiplex PCR reads via MiXCR and lists one record per CDR3 protein. The table lists some 65,000 distinct CDR3 sequences, 90% to 95% of them singletons, with about 0.61% in the top ten. The sample was CD8+ T cells from PBMCs. The receptors were gathered from a human donor with multiple sclerosis. Each CDR3 is given without its conserved first and last residue. A D gene is named only where the DNA matches it firmly.

TRBV5-1 | - | ASSPKAMDEQY
TRBV20-1 | - | SATMGPNTGELF
TRBV6-5 | TRBD2 | ASRLAVGTDTQY
TRBV28 | - | ASSLSARAYEQY
TRBV3-1 | - | ASSHFGKGDYEQY
TRBV5-4 | TRBD1 | ASSLGTGKETQY
TRBV20-1 | - | SAKDLIGELNEQF
TRBV7-9 | - | ASSLADSIRYNEQF
TRBV28 | - | ASSLYGNEQF
TRBV20-1 | - | SARDPIGNEQF
TRBV5-4 | TRBD2 | ASSFVAGEANEQY
TRBV27 | - | ASSLSGQLEQY
TRBV13 | - | ASSASSGTEAF
TRBV29-1 | - | SVEGGEVRRSEAF
TRBV7-8 | - | ASSLGGAGEQY
TRBV27 | TRBD1 | ASSLQGAGSLIYGYT
TRBV3-1 | - | ASSQEGYTEAF
TRBV11-1 | - | ASSPLSDRGSGYT
TRBV5-1 | - | ASSAFDRNTEAF
TRBV9 | TRBD2 | ASSVSSGESYEQY
TRBV28 | - | ASSPRDGAVTEAF
TRBV20-1 | - | SARALLEEGTQY
TRBV24-1 | - | ATSDWKQSSYEQY
TRBV30 | - | AWSAGVGTEAF
TRBV14 | TRBD2 | ASSQDQGGRAADTQY
TRBV23-1 | TRBD1 | ASSRPTGTDEQY
TRBV21-1 | - | ASSKRTAGGPHEQY
TRBV12-3/TRBV12-4 | - | ATTGNTEAF
TRBV6-5 | TRBD2 | ASSQGLAASYEQY
TRBV29-1 | - | SVLSNTEAF
TRBV29-1 | - | SGEGRRNEQF
TRBV3-1 | - | ASSPPSDSPISPLH
TRBV4-1 | - | ASTSWTSTYEQY
TRBV7-2 | TRBD2 | ASSVPPHSAGVSTDTQY
TRBV27 | - | ASSRRPGEAF
TRBV15 | - | ATIRDGGTRQETQY
TRBV19 | - | ASSIRVNTEAF
TRBV7-2 | TRBD2 | ASSSLAGEVY
TRBV2 | - | ASSDYFTGSPEETQY
TRBV5-6 | - | ASSFSSGEYGYT
TRBV9 | TRBD2 | ASSVRAGVLFDHEQF
TRBV20-1 | - | SAREGNEQF
TRBV29-1 | - | SVEGSYEQY